This T cell receptor beta chain was observed in a study of blood T cells in healthy people across ages. A second PCR, run for roughly 7 to 12 cycles, used a sample-barcoded 5' primer plus a J-beta primer mix. Through a template-switch adaptor with 12 random nucleotides, each cDNA molecule received a tag. TCRdb re-analysed the 5' RACE reads in MiXCR, keeping a single row per CDR3 protein. The table lists 1 million or so distinct CDR3 sequences, 40% to 55% of them singletons. With 1 base removed from V and 6 bases from J, the gap between germline ends came to 13 bases. The CDR3 consists of 14 residues. The table lists this clonotype with a few counts. Its target is not known. Findings and caveats of the study: Naive and antigen-experienced cells could not be conclusively compared, given unsorted PBMCs.

The clonotype comes from a woman aged 55-69 years in good health. The sample taken for sequencing was blood. The gene calls are TRBV12-3 or TRBV12-4 and TRBJ2-7; the D is unclear. The CDR3 loop reads CASSLVGFSSEQYF. The CDR3 nucleotides are TGTGCCAGCAGTTTAGTCGGATTTTCGTCCGAGCAGTACTTC.